The next 23 T cell receptor beta chains were all read from a single sample in a study of Graves' ophthalmopathy and Graves' hyperthyroidism. Amplification targeted the TCR beta CDR3 regions, with RNA transcripts as the source material. Following a first-round RT-PCR that used HTBI primers, a second-round multiplex PCR was carried out. MiXCR, run by TCRdb on the multiplex PCR reads, gives a single entry per CDR3 protein. The sample includes hundreds of thousands of distinct CDR3 sequences, approximately 40% seen only once; the top ten take around 40%. Input material: peripheral blood. The origin of the receptors is an adult man with Graves' ophthalmopathy.

This clonotype was counted many times. The V and J genes are TRBV27 and TRBJ2-5; D not certain. Per the germline V gene, CDR1 is MNHEY and CDR2 is SMNVEV (reference sequence). The CDR3 is made up of 12 amino acids. The V end lost 7 bases, the J end lost 5 bases, and 11 bases lay between the germline ends. CDR3 nucleotides: TGTGCCAGCACCTTCCTCGAGGAGACCCAGTACTTC. Its translation: CASTFLEETQYF.

The rearrangement links TRBV29-1 to TRBJ1-2; the D is unclear. Germline values: CDR1 SQVTM, CDR2 ANQGSEA. The CDR3 totals 11 residues. Trimming removed 0 bases at V and 4 bases at J, with 3 bases between. The CDR3 region has the DNA TGCAGCGTTGAAGACCGCTATGGCTACACCTTC. It codes for CSVEDRYGYTF.

In its sample, this clonotype was seen many times. The chain uses TRBV7-6 and TRBJ2-7, with D possibly TRBD1 on 5 matching bases. The V gene lost 0 bases and the J gene lost 3 bases, with 12 bases spanning the gap. The CDR3 has 15 residues. The germline gives CDR1 SGHVS, CDR2 FNYEAQ. The CDR3 reads CASSLAQGKNYEQYF. The CDR3 DNA follows: TGTGCCAGCAGCTTAGCTCAGGGAAAGAACTACGAGCAGTACTTC.

This clonotype was picked up many times. This rearrangement joins TRBV6-6 to TRBJ1-6; 8 nucleotides match TRBD1. The CDR3 contains 14 residues. With 6 bases clipped from V and 10 bases from J, the junction kept 8 bases outside the gene matches. Germline CDR1 MNHNY, CDR2 SVGAGI (reference sequence). The CDR3 reads CASSADRGKSPLHF. The CDR3 DNA is TGTGCCAGCAGCGCTGACAGGGGAAAATCACCCCTCCACTTT.

In regard to this clonotype: This may come from a read error, since a much larger clone is one base off. The chain couples TRBV25-1 to TRBJ1-1, with TRBD1 as a possible D gene (5 bases). Germline V CDR1 and CDR2: MGHDK, SYGVNS. This CDR3 is 13 amino acids long. This CDR3 reads CASSGVTGTEASF. The CDR3 coding sequence is TGTGCCAGCAGTGGTGTTACTGGGACTGAAGCTTCCTTT.

The V call is TRBV5-6, the J call TRBJ1-1; 9 bases match TRBD1. The V and J ends lost 2 bases and 5 bases, in that order; junction bases with no gene match: 7. The CDR3 covers 15 residues. The V gene's germline CDR1 is SGHDT and CDR2 YYEEEE. CDR3 region: CASSFLGQGYTEAFF. CDR3 sequence (DNA): TGTGCCAGCAGCTTCCTCGGACAGGGGTATACTGAAGCTTTCTTT.

This clonotype occurred many times. The chain is built from TRBV24-1 and TRBJ2-5; D gene ambiguous. The V and J ends lost 5 bases and 5 bases respectively, with 5 bases between them. Germline CDR1 KGHDR, CDR2 SFDVKD. The CDR3 runs 11 residues. CDR3 DNA: TGTGCCACCAGTGCAAAGGAGACCCAGTACTTC. Protein product: CATSAKETQYF.

This clonotype has only a few counts. The chain recombines TRBV19 with TRBJ1-3; possible D gene TRBD1, 6 bases. CDR1 is LNHDA and CDR2 is SQIVND in the germline V gene (reference sequence). CDR3 size: 15 residues. V was shortened by 4 bases and J by 0 bases, with 10 bases between the two germline ends. The CDR3 nucleotides read TGTGCCAGTAGTAGAAGACAGGACTCTGGAAACACCATATATTTT. Translating it yields CASSRRQDSGNTIYF.

To note about this clonotype: This may arise from a read error, as a much more abundant clone is one base away. The V and J genes are TRBV7-2 and TRBJ1-2; 9 positions match TRBD1. This CDR3 region has 14 residues. The germline V gene encodes CDR1 SGHTA and CDR2 FQGNSA. CDR3 coding DNA: TGTGTCAGCAGCTTATTACAGGGGGCGCAGGGCTACACCTTC. Amino acids: CVSSLLQGAQGYTF.

The CDR3 nucleotides are TGTGCCAGCAGCCCCCTCGGCAGGCCGTCCTACGAGCAGTACTTC. Its protein product is CASSPLGRPSYEQYF. V gene TRBV9 combines with J gene TRBJ2-7; the D is unclear. Germline loops: CDR1 SGDLS, CDR2 YYNGEE. This CDR3 has 15 residues. Trimming took 4 bases from V and 1 from J, leaving 15 bases between them.

This clonotype was seen just once. The junction departs from germline at one end; a sequencing error may be responsible. V gene TRBV10-3 combines with J gene TRBJ2-2; possible D gene TRBD2, 6 bases. CDR3 length: 16 amino acids. In germline, CDR1 is ENHRY, CDR2 SYGVKD. CDR3 in amino acids: CASSYSLLGGTGELFF. As DNA, the CDR3 is TGTGCCAGCAGTTATAGTCTCCTCGGGGGCACCGGGGAGCTGTTTTTT.

The chain has TRBV24-1 and TRBJ1-5; 8 bases are a match to TRBD1. The better agreement between TRBJ2-3 and the DNA end casts doubt on the J call. CDR3 length: 15 amino acids. Germline assignment: CDR1 KGHDR and CDR2 SFDVKD. CDR3: CATSDPDRAPDTQYF. The CDR3 DNA follows: TGTGCCACCAGTGACCCGGACAGGGCTCCAGATACGCAGTATTTT.

Notes on this clonotype: A junction end diverges from the germline sequence, so it may reflect a read error. This rearrangement joins TRBV9 to TRBJ2-2, with D possibly TRBD2 on 5 matching bases. The germline V gene has CDR1 SGDLS and CDR2 YYNGEE. The CDR3 has 15 residues. The CDR3 DNA sequence: TGTGCCAGCAGCGTAGGAGTCAGAACCACCGGGGAGCTGTCTTTT. Residues: CASSVGVRTTGELSF.

Regarding this clonotype: A single base separates this from a much larger clone, so it may be a read error. V is TRBV11-1 and J is TRBJ1-2; no clear D gene. This CDR3 comprises 15 residues. Trimming removed 4 bases at V and 2 bases at J, with 14 bases between. Germline CDR1 and CDR2: SGHAT and FQDESV (reference sequence). The CDR3 DNA reads TGTGCCAGCAGCTCCGCCGTTTGGGCCAACTATGGCTACACCTTC. As protein: CASSSAVWANYGYTF.

The V and J genes are TRBV4-2 and TRBJ1-5; no firm D call. This CDR3 contains 17 residues. Trimming cost V 2 bases and J 0 bases, with 14 bases left between them. CDR1 and CDR2 from the germline V gene are LGHNA and YNFKEQ. In nucleotides, the CDR3 is TGTGCCAGCAGCCAACAGGAGACCCTTTATAGCAATCAGCCCCAGCATTTT. The encoded protein is CASSQQETLYSNQPQHF.

This sequence joins TRBV19 and TRBJ1-2, with D hard to call. The V end lost 5 bases, the J end lost 0 bases, and 13 bases lay between the germline ends. The CDR3 runs to 15 residues. Germline CDR1 and CDR2: LNHDA and SQIVND (reference sequence). The CDR3 loop reads CASSGSREANYGYTF. CDR3 sequence (DNA): TGTGCCAGTAGTGGAAGCAGAGAAGCTAACTATGGCTACACCTTC.

This clonotype was seen a handful of times. This chain connects TRBV12-3 or TRBV12-4 to TRBJ1-1, with D possibly TRBD1 on 5 matching bases. This CDR3 contains 15 residues. Trimming left V 1 base short and J 0 bases short, with 9 bases between. This CDR3 is CASSLGAQVNTEAFF. The CDR3 DNA is TGTGCCAGCAGTTTAGGGGCACAGGTGAACACTGAAGCTTTCTTT.

The V call is TRBV7-9, the J call TRBJ1-4; D is possibly TRBD1 (5 bases). Trimming stripped 2 bases from V and 8 bases from J, with 15 bases between. CDR3 length: 15 residues. Germline V gene lookup returns CDR1 SEHNR and CDR2 FQNEAQ (reference sequence). CDR3 nucleotides: TGTGCCAGCAGCTTAATAGCCGGGGGTGAGGAAAAACTGTTTTTT. Encoded protein: CASSLIAGGEEKLFF.

Points on this clonotype: This may be a read error: a much more frequent sequence differs by one nucleotide. This chain connects TRBV2 to TRBJ1-2; possibly TRBD1 for D (5 bases). CDR1 and CDR2 (germline): SNHLY, FYNNEI. The CDR3 consists of 13 residues. The CDR3 region has the DNA TGTGCCAGCAATATTGACAGACTGTATGGCTACGCCTTC. It is translated as CASNIDRLYGYAF.

The CDR3 loop reads CASSVGAGETQYF. The CDR3 region has the DNA TGTGCCAGCAGTGTGGGGGCTGGAGAGACCCAGTACTTC. J is TRBJ2-5 and V is TRBV6-4; TRBD1 might be the D (6 bases). The CDR3 loop spans 13 amino acids. From germline, CDR1 is MRHNA and CDR2 SNTAGT. Trimming took 4 bases from V and 4 from J, leaving 10 bases between them.

The V call is TRBV7-6, the J call TRBJ1-6, with 9 bases aligning to TRBD1. Germline trimming cut 8 bases from V and 10 bases from J; bases unmatched to any gene: 12. Germline loops: CDR1 SGHVS, CDR2 FNYEAQ. This CDR3 comprises 15 residues. The CDR3 loop reads CASSSQTGGRSPLHF. CDR3 bases: TGTGCCAGCTCATCGCAAACAGGGGGCAGGTCACCCCTCCACTTT.

This clonotype was observed once. The J gene is TRBJ2-6, the V gene TRBV27, with unresolved D. The CDR3 totals 15 residues. Germline CDR1 is MNHEY and CDR2 is SMNVEV (reference sequence). V lost 7 bases, J lost 1 base, and 11 bases lay in between. The CDR3 loop reads CASTLVSSGANVLTF. The CDR3 region has the DNA TGTGCCAGCACCCTTGTTAGTTCTGGGGCCAACGTCCTGACTTTC.

This clonotype was detected many times. The chain joins TRBV7-9 to TRBJ2-7; maybe TRBD2 (6 bases). CDR3 length: 15 residues. The germline gives CDR1 SEHNR, CDR2 FQNEAQ (reference sequence). V lost 1 base to trimming and J lost 3 bases, with 13 bases between them. CDR3 DNA sequence: TGTGCCAGCAGCTTAGGCGGGACGGGAATCTACGAGCAGTACTTC. Translation gives CASSLGGTGIYEQYF.